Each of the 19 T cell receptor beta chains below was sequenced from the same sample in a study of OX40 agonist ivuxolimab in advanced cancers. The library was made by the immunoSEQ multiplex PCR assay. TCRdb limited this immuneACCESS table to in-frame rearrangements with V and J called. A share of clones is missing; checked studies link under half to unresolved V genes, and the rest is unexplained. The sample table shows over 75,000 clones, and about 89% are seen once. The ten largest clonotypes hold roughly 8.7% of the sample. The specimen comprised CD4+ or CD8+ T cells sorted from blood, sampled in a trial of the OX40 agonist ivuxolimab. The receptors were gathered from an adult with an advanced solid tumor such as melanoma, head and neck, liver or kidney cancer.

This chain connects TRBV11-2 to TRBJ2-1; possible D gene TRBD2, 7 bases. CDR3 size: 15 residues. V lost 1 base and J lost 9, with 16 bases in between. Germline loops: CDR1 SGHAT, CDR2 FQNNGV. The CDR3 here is CASSLGGGEVGEQFF. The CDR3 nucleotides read TGTGCCAGCAGCTTAGGAGGGGGGGAGGTTGGTGAGCAGTTCTTC.

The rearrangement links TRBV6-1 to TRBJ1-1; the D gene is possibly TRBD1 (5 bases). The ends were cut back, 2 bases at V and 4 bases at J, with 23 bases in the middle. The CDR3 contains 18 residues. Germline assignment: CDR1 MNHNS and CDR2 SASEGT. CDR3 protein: CASSERGVARIFSTEAFF. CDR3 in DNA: TGTGCCAGCAGTGAACGAGGGGTAGCACGCATTTTTAGCACTGAAGCTTTCTTT.

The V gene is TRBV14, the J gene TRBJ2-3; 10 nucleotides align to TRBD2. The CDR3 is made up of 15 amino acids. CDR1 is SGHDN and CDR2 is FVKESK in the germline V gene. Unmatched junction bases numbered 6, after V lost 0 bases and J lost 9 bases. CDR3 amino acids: CASSQDSSGRGTQYF. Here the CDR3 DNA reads TGTGCCAGCAGCCAAGATTCTAGCGGGAGAGGCACGCAGTATTTT. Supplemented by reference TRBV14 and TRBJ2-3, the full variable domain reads EAGVTQFPSHSVIEKGQTVTLRCDPISGHDNLYWYRRVMGKEIKFLLHFVKESKQDESGMPNNRFLAERTGGTYSTLKVQPAELEDSGVYFCASSQDSSGRGTQYFGPGTRLTVL.

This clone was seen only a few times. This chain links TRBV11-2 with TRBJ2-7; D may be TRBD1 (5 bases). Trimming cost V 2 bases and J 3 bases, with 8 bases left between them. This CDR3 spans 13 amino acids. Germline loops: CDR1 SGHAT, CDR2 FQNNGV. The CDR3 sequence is CASSLRQYYEQYF. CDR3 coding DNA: TGTGCCAGCAGCTTAAGACAGTACTACGAGCAGTACTTC. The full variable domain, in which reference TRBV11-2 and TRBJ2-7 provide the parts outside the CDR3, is EAGVAQSPRYKIIEKRQSVAFWCNPISGHATLYWYQQILGQGPKLLIQFQNNGVVDDSQLPKDRFSAERLKGVDSTLKIQPAKLEDSAVYLCASSLRQYYEQYFGPGTRLTVT.

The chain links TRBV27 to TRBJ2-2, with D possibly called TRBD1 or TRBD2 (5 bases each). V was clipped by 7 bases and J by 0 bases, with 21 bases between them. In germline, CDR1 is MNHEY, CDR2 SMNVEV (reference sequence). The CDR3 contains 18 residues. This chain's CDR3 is CASTPVEGWAANTGELFF. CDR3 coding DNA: TGTGCCAGCACCCCCGTTGAGGGGTGGGCGGCGAACACCGGGGAGCTGTTTTTT.

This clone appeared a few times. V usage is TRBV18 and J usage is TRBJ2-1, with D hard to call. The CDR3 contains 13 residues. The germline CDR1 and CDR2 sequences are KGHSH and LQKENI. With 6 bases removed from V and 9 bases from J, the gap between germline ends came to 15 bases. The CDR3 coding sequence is TGTGCCAGCTCCTCGATGCCTAGGCGTGAGCAGTTCTTC. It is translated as CASSSMPRREQFF.

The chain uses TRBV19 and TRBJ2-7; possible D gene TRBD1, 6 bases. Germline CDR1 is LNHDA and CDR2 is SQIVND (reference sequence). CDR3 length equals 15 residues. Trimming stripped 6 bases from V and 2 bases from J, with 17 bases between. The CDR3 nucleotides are TGTGCCAGTAGCCAAACCTCAGGGGCTGCCTACGAGCAGTACTTC. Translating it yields CASSQTSGAAYEQYF. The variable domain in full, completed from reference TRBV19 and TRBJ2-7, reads DGGITQSPKYLFRKEGQNVTLSCEQNLNHDAMYWYRQDPGQGLRLIYYSQIVNDFQKGDIAEGYSVSREKKESFPLTVTSAQKNPTAFYLCASSQTSGAAYEQYFGPGTRLTVT.

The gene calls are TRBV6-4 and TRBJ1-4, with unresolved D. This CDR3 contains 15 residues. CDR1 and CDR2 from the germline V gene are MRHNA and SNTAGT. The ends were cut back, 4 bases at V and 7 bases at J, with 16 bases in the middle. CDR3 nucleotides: TGTGCCAGCAGTGGACGTAGGACGATGGGTGAAAAACTGTTTTTT. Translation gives CASSGRRTMGEKLFF.

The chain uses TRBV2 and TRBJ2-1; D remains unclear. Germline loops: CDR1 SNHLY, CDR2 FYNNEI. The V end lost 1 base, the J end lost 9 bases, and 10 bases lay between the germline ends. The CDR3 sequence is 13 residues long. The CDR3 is CASSEGPRGEQFF. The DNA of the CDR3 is TGTGCCAGCAGTGAAGGGCCTAGAGGTGAGCAGTTCTTC.

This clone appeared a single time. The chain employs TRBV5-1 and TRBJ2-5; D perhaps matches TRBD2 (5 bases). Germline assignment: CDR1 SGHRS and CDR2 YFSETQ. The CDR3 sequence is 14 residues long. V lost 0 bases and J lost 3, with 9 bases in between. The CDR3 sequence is CASSLARGKETQYF. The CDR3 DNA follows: TGCGCCAGCAGCTTGGCGCGAGGGAAAGAGACCCAGTACTTC.

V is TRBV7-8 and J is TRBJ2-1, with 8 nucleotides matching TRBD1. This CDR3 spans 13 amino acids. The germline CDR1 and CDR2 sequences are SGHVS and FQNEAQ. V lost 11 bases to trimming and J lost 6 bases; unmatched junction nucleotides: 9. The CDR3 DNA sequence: TGTGCCTCGCGGCAGGGGGCGGGCAATGAGCAGTTCTTC. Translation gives CASRQGAGNEQFF.

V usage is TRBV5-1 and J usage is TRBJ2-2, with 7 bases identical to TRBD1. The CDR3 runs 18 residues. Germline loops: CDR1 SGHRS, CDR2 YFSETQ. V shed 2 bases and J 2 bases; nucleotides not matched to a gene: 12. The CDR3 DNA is TGCGCCAGCAGCTTCGAGGGGACAGCGATCGGTAACACCGGGGAGCTGTTTTTT. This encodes CASSFEGTAIGNTGELFF.

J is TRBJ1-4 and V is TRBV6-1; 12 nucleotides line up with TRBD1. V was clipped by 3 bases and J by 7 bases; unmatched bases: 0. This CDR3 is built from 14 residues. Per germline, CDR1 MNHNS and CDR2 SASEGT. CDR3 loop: CASSEGQGAEKLFF. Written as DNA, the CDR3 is TGTGCCAGCAGTGAGGGACAGGGGGCTGAAAAACTGTTTTTT.

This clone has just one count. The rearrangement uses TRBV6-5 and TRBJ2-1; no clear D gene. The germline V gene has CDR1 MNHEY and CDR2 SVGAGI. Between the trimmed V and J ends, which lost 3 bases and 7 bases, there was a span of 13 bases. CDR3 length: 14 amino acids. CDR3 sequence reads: CASSYDRSSNEQFF. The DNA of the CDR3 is TGTGCCAGCAGTTATGATAGGAGTTCGAATGAGCAGTTCTTC.

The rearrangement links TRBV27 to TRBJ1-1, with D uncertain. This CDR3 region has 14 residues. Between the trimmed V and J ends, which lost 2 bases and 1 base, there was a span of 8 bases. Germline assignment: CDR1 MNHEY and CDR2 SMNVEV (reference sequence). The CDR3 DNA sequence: TGTGCCAGCAGTTTAGGGGTGGGGAACACTGAAGCTTTCTTT. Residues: CASSLGVGNTEAFF.

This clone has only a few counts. CDR3 residues: CASRGWTSSYEQYF. The CDR3 DNA sequence: TGTGCCAGCAGGGGATGGACCAGCTCCTACGAGCAGTACTTC. The V gene is TRBV27, the J gene TRBJ2-7, with unresolved D. The CDR3 covers 14 residues. Germline assignment: CDR1 MNHEY and CDR2 SMNVEV (reference sequence). Trimming pared 6 bases from V and 0 bases from J, leaving 12 bases between.

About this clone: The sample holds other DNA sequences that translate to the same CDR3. CDR3 DNA: TGCGCCAGCAGCCACGGCGTAACCGAAGCTTTCTTT. Its translation is CASSHGVTEAFF. The V and J genes are TRBV4-1 and TRBJ1-1; D is unclear. The length of the CDR3 is 12 residues. The V gene's germline CDR1 is MGHRA and CDR2 YSYEKL. Trimming took 3 bases from V and 8 from J, leaving 10 bases between them.

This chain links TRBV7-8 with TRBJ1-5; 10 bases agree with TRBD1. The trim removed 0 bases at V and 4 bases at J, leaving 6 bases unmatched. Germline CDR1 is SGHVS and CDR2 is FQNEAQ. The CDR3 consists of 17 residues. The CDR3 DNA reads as TGTGCCAGCAGCTTAGCGACAGGGGGCGGGAGGAATCAGCCCCAGCATTTT. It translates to CASSLATGGGRNQPQHF.

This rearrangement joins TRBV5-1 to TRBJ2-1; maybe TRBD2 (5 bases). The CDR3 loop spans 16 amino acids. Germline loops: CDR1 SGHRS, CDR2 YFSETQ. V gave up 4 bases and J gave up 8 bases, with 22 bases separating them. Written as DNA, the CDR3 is TGCGCCAGCAGCGACCTGGGCAGGAGGCCTTTGGATGAGCAGTTCTTC. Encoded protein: CASSDLGRRPLDEQFF.